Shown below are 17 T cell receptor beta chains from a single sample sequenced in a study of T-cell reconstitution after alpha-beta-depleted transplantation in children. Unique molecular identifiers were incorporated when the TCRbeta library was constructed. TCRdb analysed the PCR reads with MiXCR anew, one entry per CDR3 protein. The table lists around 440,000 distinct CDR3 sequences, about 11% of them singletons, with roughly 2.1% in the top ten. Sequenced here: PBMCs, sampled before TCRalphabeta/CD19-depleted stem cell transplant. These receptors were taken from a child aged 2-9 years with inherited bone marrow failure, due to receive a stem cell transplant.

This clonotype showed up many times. The CDR3 here is CASTERREFEQYF. The CDR3 nucleotides read TGTGCCAGCACCGAACGGCGGGAGTTTGAGCAGTACTTC. The chain recombines TRBV2 with TRBJ2-7; 7 positions match TRBD2. The germline CDR1 and CDR2 sequences are SNHLY and FYNNEI. V dropped 7 bases and J dropped 7; count of bases not matched to a gene: 10. The CDR3 length is 13 residues.

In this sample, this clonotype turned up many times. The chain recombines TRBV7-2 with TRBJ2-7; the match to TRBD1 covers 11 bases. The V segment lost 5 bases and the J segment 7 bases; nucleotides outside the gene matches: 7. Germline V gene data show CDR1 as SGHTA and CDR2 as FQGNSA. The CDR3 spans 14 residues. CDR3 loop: CASSIGQGALEQYF. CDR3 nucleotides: TGTGCCAGCAGCATTGGACAGGGGGCCCTGGAGCAGTACTTC.

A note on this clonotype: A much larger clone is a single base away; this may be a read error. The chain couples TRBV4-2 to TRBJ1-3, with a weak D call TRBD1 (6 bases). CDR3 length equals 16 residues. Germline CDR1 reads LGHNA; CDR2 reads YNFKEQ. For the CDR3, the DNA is TGTGCCAGCAACCAAGATACGGCAGGGGATGGAAACACCATATATTTT. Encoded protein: CASNQDTAGDGNTIYF.

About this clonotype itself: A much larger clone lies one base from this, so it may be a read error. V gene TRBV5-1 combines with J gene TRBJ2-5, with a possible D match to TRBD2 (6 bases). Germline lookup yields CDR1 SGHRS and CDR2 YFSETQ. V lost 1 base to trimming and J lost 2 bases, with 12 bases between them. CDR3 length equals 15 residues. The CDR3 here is CASSLIGAGQETQYF. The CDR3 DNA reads TGCGCCAGCAGCTTGATTGGGGCGGGGCAAGAGACCCAGTACTTC.

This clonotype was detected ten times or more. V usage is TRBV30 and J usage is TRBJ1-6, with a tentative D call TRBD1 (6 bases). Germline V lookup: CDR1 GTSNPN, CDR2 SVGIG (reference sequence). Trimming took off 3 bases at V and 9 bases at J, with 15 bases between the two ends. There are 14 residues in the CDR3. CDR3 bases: TGTGCCTGGAGGGAAGGACAGTATCGTTCACCCCTCCACTTT. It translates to CAWREGQYRSPLHF.

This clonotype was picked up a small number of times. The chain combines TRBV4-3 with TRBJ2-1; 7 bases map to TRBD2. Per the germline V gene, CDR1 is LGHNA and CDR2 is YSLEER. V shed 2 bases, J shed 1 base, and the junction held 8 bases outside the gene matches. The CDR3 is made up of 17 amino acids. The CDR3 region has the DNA TGCGCCAGCAGCCAACCCATTTACGGGGGGTCCTACAATGAGCAGTTCTTC. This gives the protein CASSQPIYGGSYNEQFF.

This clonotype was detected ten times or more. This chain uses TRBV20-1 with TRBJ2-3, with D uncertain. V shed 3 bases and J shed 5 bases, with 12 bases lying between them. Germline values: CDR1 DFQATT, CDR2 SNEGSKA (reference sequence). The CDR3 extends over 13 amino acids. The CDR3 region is CSASPTTKDTQYF. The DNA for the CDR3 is TGCAGTGCTAGCCCAACAACCAAAGATACGCAGTATTTT.

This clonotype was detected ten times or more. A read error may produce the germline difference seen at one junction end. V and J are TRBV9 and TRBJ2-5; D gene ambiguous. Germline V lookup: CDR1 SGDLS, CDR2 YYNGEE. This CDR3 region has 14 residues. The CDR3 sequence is CASSVDGNQETQYF. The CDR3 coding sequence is TGTGCCAGCAGCGTAGATGGCAACCAGGAGACCCAGTACTTC.

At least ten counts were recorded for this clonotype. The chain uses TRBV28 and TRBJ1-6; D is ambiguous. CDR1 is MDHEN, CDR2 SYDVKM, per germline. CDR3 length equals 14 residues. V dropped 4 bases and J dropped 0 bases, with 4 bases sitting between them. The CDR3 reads CASSWGSYNSPLHF. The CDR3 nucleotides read TGTGCCAGCAGTTGGGGCTCCTATAATTCACCCCTCCACTTT.

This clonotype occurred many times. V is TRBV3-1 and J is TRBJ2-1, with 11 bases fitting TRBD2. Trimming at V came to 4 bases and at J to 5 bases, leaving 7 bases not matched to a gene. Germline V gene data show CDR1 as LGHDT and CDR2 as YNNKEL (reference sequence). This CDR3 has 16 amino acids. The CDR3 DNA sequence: TGTGCCAGCAGCCGAGCTAGCGGGAGGTCCCACAATGAGCAGTTCTTC. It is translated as CASSRASGRSHNEQFF.

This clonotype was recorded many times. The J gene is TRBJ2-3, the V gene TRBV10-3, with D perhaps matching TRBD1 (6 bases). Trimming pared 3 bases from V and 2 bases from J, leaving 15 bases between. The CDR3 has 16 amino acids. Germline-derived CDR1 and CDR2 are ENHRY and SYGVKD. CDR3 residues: CAISDTGRTATDTQYF. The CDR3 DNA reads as TGTGCCATCAGTGACACGGGTAGGACAGCCACAGATACGCAGTATTTT.

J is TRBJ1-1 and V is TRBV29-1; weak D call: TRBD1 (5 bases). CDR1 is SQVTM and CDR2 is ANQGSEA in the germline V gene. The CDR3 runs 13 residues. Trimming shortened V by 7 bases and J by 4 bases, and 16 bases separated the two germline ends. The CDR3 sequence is CSALAGLGTEAFF. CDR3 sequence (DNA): TGCAGCGCCCTGGCAGGGTTGGGCACTGAAGCTTTCTTT.

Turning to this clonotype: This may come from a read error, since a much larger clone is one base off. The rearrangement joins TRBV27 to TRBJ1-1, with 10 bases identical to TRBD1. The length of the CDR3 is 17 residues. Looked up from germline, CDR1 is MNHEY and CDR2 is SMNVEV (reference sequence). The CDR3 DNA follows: TGTGCCAGCAGCAGTCCGGGACAGGGGCAGGGAAGGACTGTAGCTTTCTTT. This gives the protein CASSSPGQGQGRTVAFF.

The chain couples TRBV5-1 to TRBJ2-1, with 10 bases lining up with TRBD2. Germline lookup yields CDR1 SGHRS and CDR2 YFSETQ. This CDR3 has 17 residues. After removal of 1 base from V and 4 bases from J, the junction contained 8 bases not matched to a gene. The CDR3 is CASSLITSGVGYNEQFF. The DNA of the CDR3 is TGCGCCAGCAGCTTGATTACTAGCGGGGTCGGATACAATGAGCAGTTCTTC.

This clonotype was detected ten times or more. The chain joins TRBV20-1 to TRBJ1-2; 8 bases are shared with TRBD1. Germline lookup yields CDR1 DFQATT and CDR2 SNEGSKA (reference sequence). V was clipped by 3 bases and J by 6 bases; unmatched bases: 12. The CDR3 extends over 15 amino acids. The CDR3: CSARNLDRVDDGYTF. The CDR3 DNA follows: TGCAGTGCTAGGAACTTGGACAGGGTTGATGATGGCTACACCTTC.

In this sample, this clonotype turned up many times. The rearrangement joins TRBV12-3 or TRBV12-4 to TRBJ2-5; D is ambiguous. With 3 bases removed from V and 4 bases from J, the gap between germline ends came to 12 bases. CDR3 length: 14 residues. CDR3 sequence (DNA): TGTGCCAGCAGTTTTTTTGAGGAATCAGAGACCCAGTACTTC. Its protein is CASSFFEESETQYF.

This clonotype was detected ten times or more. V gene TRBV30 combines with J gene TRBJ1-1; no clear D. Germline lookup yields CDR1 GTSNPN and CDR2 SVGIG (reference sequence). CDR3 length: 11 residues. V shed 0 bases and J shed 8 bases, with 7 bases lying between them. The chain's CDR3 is CAWSVGIEAFF. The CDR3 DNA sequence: TGTGCCTGGAGTGTAGGGATAGAAGCTTTCTTT.